This is a list of T cell receptor beta chains from one sample in a study of identical twins. One entry per CDR3 protein, called by TCRdb with MiXCR from the 5' RACE reads. Of 500,000 to 550,000 distinct CDR3 sequences listed, under 25% are singletons. The same specimen was also included in a second study, on T cells expressing NK-cell markers.

Sequencing input: CD4+ T cells sorted from blood. The receptor source for this set is a woman under 30 in good health. Each CDR3 is given with its conserved first and last residue. Not every row has a clone size; where given, it reads once, few, many or a size class.

V: TRBV5-1
size: .
length: 15
CDR3: CASRFTARGPDTQYF

V: TRBV6-5
size: few
length: 16
CDR3: CASSYSIAGGQETQYF

V: TRBV29-1
size: .
length: 14
CDR3: CSVEDGGGDRTQYF

V: TRBV10-3
size: few
length: 13
CDR3: CAISAQGNSPLHF

V: TRBV20-1
size: .
length: 15
CDR3: CSATLPGTGRHEQFF

V: TRBV15
size: few
length: 16
CDR3: CATSRAGVVTNEKLFF

V: TRBV10-3
size: .
length: 14
CDR3: CAMRRTGGLDTQYF

V: TRBV12-3/TRBV12-4
size: .
length: 14
CDR3: CASSLRSRYNEQFF

V: TRBV3-1
size: .
length: 12
CDR3: CASSQLRSEQFF

V: TRBV3-1
size: few
length: 13
CDR3: CASSQWGDTEAFF

V: TRBV4-2
size: .
length: 16
CDR3: CASSQEGPAGADEQFF

V: TRBV5-1
size: .
length: 17
CDR3: CASSLRTSSGYSYEQYF

V: TRBV10-3
size: few
length: 14
CDR3: CAINGRGGDTEQFF

V: TRBV10-3
size: .
length: 15
CDR3: CAISDAGLASHEQYF

V: TRBV5-1
size: .
length: 16
CDR3: CASSHSGTQNTDTQYF

V: TRBV29-1
size: few
length: 13
CDR3: CSATQPTNEKLFF

V: TRBV28
size: .
length: 15
CDR3: CASSPNRGANYGYTF

V: TRBV29-1
size: few
length: 10
CDR3: CSVGRGEAFF

V: TRBV5-1
size: .
length: 15
CDR3: CASSPGTAESNEQYF

V: TRBV4-3
size: .
length: 18
CDR3: CASSRNTGTSGTTDTQYF

V: TRBV7-2
size: few
length: 12
CDR3: CASSRLGDTQYF

V: TRBV12-3/TRBV12-4
size: few
length: 15
CDR3: CASRGTGRGSYEQYF

V: TRBV7-9
size: .
length: 14
CDR3: CASSPGLKYYEQYF

V: TRBV12-3/TRBV12-4
size: many
length: 11
CDR3: CASTQDRVEFF

V: TRBV6-5
size: few
length: 15
CDR3: CASSYNTGVNTEAFF

V: TRBV10-1
size: few
length: 13
CDR3: CASSESGVQTQYF

V: TRBV25-1
size: few
length: 14
CDR3: CASPLAGQGDEQYF

V: TRBV7-9
size: few
length: 14
CDR3: CASSLSRQSYEQYF

V: TRBV20-1
size: few
length: 15
CDR3: CSARDRDRVIGTQYF

V: TRBV27
size: .
length: 12
CDR3: CASSSRGKTQYF

V: TRBV19
size: .
length: 15
CDR3: CASSHLRRLNTEAFF

V: TRBV20-1
size: few
length: 12
CDR3: CSARQEWGIQYF

V: TRBV12-5
size: few
length: 12
CDR3: CALESYRYGYTF

V: TRBV12-3/TRBV12-4
size: .
length: 14
CDR3: CASSFGTGAYGYTF

V: TRBV6-1
size: .
length: 13
CDR3: CASRTTGAREQFF

V: TRBV5-1
size: few
length: 14
CDR3: CASSADGLNQPQHF

V: TRBV5-7
size: .
length: 12
CDR3: CASSETGDIQYF

V: TRBV11-2
size: .
length: 15
CDR3: CASRRPGTRTDTQYF

V: TRBV7-3
size: .
length: 15
CDR3: CASSLTPGPYTEAFF

V: TRBV5-1
size: .
length: 15
CDR3: CASSFRTGEGYEQYF

V: TRBV19
size: few
length: 14
CDR3: CASSISSNIYEQYF

V: TRBV5-1
size: .
length: 16
CDR3: CASSSGLWGFTDTQYF